These T cell receptor beta chains were read from a single sample in a study of low-dose radiotherapy and immunotherapy resistance in tumors. TCRdb re-called the reads through MiXCR, storing one row per CDR3 protein. The repertoire holds some 53,000 distinct CDR3 sequences, with approximately 35% as singletons. The material sequenced was PBMCs, taken after low-dose radiotherapy plus immunotherapy. The source is a male donor with rectosigmoid adenocarcinoma. Both conserved end residues are part of each CDR3. The D gene is left open where the match is weak. Only part of the rows carry a size: once, few, many, or a class if the clone is expanded.

D gene	clone size	J gene	V gene	CDR3 protein	CDR3 DNA
NA	many	TRBJ2-7	TRBV28	CASSPFYEQYF	TGTGCCAGCTCTCCCTTCTACGAGCAGTACTTC
TRBD1	many	TRBJ2-7	TRBV6-1	CASSATGGHEQYF	TGTGCCAGCAGTGCCACAGGGGGCCACGAGCAGTACTTC
TRBD2	NA	TRBJ2-1	TRBV20-1	CSATGLAGGPYNEQFF	TGCAGTGCCACGGGACTAGCGGGGGGGCCTTACAATGAGCAGTTCTTC
TRBD1	many	TRBJ1-4	TRBV7-9	CASSFSGQGEKLFF	TGTGCCAGCAGCTTCTCCGGACAGGGTGAAAAACTGTTTTTT
NA	once	TRBJ2-1	TRBV18	CASSAQGPSSYNEQFF	TGTGCCAGCTCAGCCCAGGGACCAAGCTCCTACAATGAGCAGTTCTTC
NA	many	TRBJ2-1	TRBV20-1	CSAQIPGRGNEQFF	TGCAGTGCACAGATCCCGGGTCGAGGGAATGAGCAGTTCTTC
NA	many	TRBJ2-1	TRBV20-1	CSARRSRGGTGSYNEQFF	TGCAGTGCTAGAAGGTCGCGAGGCGGAACCGGCTCCTACAATGAGCAGTTCTTC
NA	many	TRBJ2-1	TRBV4-3	CASSLGGDNEQFF	TGCGCCAGCAGCCTCGGAGGGGACAATGAGCAGTTCTTC
TRBD2	many	TRBJ2-7	TRBV11-2	CASSLVVLAGTNEQYF	TGTGCCAGCAGCTTAGTGGTCCTAGCGGGTACAAACGAGCAGTACTTC
NA	many	TRBJ1-5	TRBV7-2	CASSSGKNQPQHF	TGTGCCAGCAGCTCAGGAAAGAATCAGCCCCAGCATTTT
NA	once	TRBJ2-5	TRBV6-6	CASSAQETQYF	TGTGCCAGCAGCGCGCAAGAGACCCAGTACTTC
TRBD1	NA	TRBJ1-2	TRBV15	CATSRDTGTGAYGYTF	TGTGCCACCAGCAGAGACACCGGGACAGGAGCCTATGGCTACACCTTC
TRBD1	many	TRBJ2-2	TRBV12-3/TRBV12-4	CASSPNRGHTGELFF	TGTGCCAGCAGCCCAAACAGGGGGCACACCGGGGAGCTGTTTTTT
NA	few	TRBJ2-7	TRBV28	CASSLPWGGEQYF	TGTGCCAGCAGCCTGCCATGGGGCGGCGAGCAGTACTTC
NA	NA	TRBJ2-1	TRBV5-3	CASSFAGRDEQFF	TGTGCCAGCAGCTTCGCGGGGCGCGATGAGCAGTTCTTC
TRBD2	many	TRBJ2-1	TRBV20-1	CSAERLAGVASYNEQFF	TGCAGTGCGGAGAGGCTAGCGGGGGTCGCCTCCTACAATGAGCAGTTCTTC
NA	NA	TRBJ2-1	TRBV12-3/TRBV12-4	CASSFGGGKNNEQFF	TGTGCCAGCAGTTTCGGTGGCGGGAAAAACAATGAACAGTTCTTC
NA	NA	TRBJ2-1	TRBV5-1	CASGRDQSSGEQFF	TGCGCCAGCGGCCGGGACCAATCGTCCGGAGAGCAGTTCTTC
TRBD1	many	TRBJ2-6	TRBV7-9	CASSPRTGVTGANVLTF	TGTGCCAGCAGCCCTCGGACAGGGGTAACTGGGGCCAACGTCCTGACTTTC
TRBD1	few	TRBJ2-1	TRBV18	CASSPIEGASYNEQFF	TGTGCCAGCTCACCTATCGAGGGGGCGAGCTACAATGAGCAGTTCTTC
NA	NA	TRBJ1-2	TRBV30	CAWSGRGGGYTF	TGTGCCTGGAGTGGTCGCGGCGGGGGCTACACCTTC
NA	medium-sized	TRBJ1-4	TRBV27	CASRVAGAAEKLFF	TGTGCCAGCAGGGTCGCCGGGGCAGCCGAAAAACTGTTTTTT
NA	NA	TRBJ2-7	TRBV7-9	CASSIGTFYEQYF	TGTGCCAGCAGCATTGGGACTTTCTACGAGCAGTACTTC
TRBD1	many	TRBJ2-3	TRBV29-1	CSAGTGGSDTQYF	TGCAGCGCCGGGACAGGGGGCTCAGATACGCAGTATTTT
NA	many	TRBJ1-1	TRBV28	CASSTGQTPEAFF	TGTGCCAGCAGCACCGGACAGACCCCTGAAGCTTTCTTT
NA	NA	TRBJ2-3	TRBV20-1	CSPGQITDTQYF	TGCAGCCCCGGGCAGATCACAGATACGCAGTATTTT
NA	many	TRBJ2-7	TRBV19	CASSKDLDSHSYEQYF	TGTGCCAGTAGTAAGGACCTAGACAGTCATTCCTACGAGCAGTACTTC
TRBD2	NA	TRBJ2-7	TRBV6-5	CASSYGASGFYEQYF	TGTGCCAGCAGTTACGGGGCTAGCGGTTTCTACGAGCAGTACTTC
TRBD1	many	TRBJ1-4	TRBV27	CASSSWTGGGEKLFF	TGTGCCAGCAGTTCCTGGACAGGGGGCGGAGAAAAACTGTTTTTT
NA	NA	TRBJ1-4	TRBV11-2	CTSSSSINEKLFF	TGTACCAGCAGCTCATCCATAAATGAAAAACTGTTTTTT
TRBD1	many	TRBJ1-1	TRBV5-1	CASSSDRVGTEAFF	TGCGCCAGCAGCTCGGACAGGGTCGGCACTGAAGCTTTCTTT